This is a list of T cell receptor beta chains from one sample in a study of response to subunit inactivated influenza vaccine. TCRdb itself ran the RT-PCR reads through MiXCR, one entry per CDR3 protein. This table has 700,000 to 900,000 distinct CDR3 sequences, 21% appearing once. The source material was PBMCs from blood, sampled approximately 5 days after vaccination. Every receptor here comes from a man in his fifties who received an inactivated influenza vaccine. Both conserved end residues are part of each CDR3. A D gene is named only where the DNA matches it firmly.

CDR3 protein: CASSAGERAAGNEQFF
V gene: TRBV5-8
D gene: TRBD2

CDR3 protein: CASSLGEGGRRFYGYTF
V gene: TRBV7-2
D gene: .

CDR3 protein: CATSDLGGAESSYNEQFF
V gene: TRBV24-1
D gene: .

CDR3 protein: CASSFPTRTALAKNIQYF
V gene: TRBV28
D gene: .

CDR3 protein: CASSLEARDTEAFF
V gene: TRBV5-5
D gene: .

CDR3 protein: CASSLTPSGLQETQYF
V gene: TRBV7-2
D gene: TRBD2

CDR3 protein: CSARGLETQYF
V gene: TRBV20-1
D gene: .

CDR3 protein: CASSQMTVNSPLHF
V gene: TRBV7-8
D gene: .

CDR3 protein: CAGQRESRYNEQFF
V gene: TRBV9
D gene: TRBD2

CDR3 protein: CASSLSGRSGYNEQFF
V gene: TRBV11-2
D gene: .

CDR3 protein: CASNRHGTEAFF
V gene: TRBV28
D gene: .

CDR3 protein: CASSPRQGRRTEAFF
V gene: TRBV13
D gene: TRBD1

CDR3 protein: CASIRLAGTDTQYF
V gene: TRBV7-9
D gene: TRBD2

CDR3 protein: CASGEGQGANVLTF
V gene: TRBV19
D gene: TRBD2

CDR3 protein: CASRSPDRANTDTQYF
V gene: TRBV12-3/TRBV12-4
D gene: TRBD1

CDR3 protein: CSVGATQPHFPEFF
V gene: TRBV29-1
D gene: .

CDR3 protein: CSASGGGTSPLHF
V gene: TRBV20-1
D gene: .

CDR3 protein: CSVEGMTDRNTYEQYF
V gene: TRBV29-1
D gene: .

CDR3 protein: CASRRQGVYEQYF
V gene: TRBV6-2/TRBV6-3
D gene: TRBD1

CDR3 protein: CATSEVTSVGDTQYF
V gene: TRBV24-1
D gene: .

CDR3 protein: CASSYSGILYNEQFF
V gene: TRBV6-5
D gene: .

CDR3 protein: CSVTTGTGYTDTQYF
V gene: TRBV29-1
D gene: TRBD1

CDR3 protein: CSARDAGGRGYEQYF
V gene: TRBV20-1
D gene: TRBD2

CDR3 protein: CASSSQTRGVRDTQYF
V gene: TRBV12-3/TRBV12-4
D gene: .

CDR3 protein: CSATGLAGPNTGELFF
V gene: TRBV20-1
D gene: TRBD2

CDR3 protein: CASSLAQGLAVYNEQFF
V gene: TRBV7-2
D gene: TRBD2

CDR3 protein: CASSQDRQNYGYTF
V gene: TRBV4-2
D gene: .

CDR3 protein: CASSDETGVFYEQYF
V gene: TRBV6-1
D gene: TRBD1

CDR3 protein: CASMSGLAGYTDTQYF
V gene: TRBV5-1
D gene: TRBD2

CDR3 protein: CASSFGASGAYEQYF
V gene: TRBV7-9
D gene: .

CDR3 protein: CASSHLGQGAAETQYF
V gene: TRBV4-3
D gene: TRBD1

CDR3 protein: CSARDRGDNEQFF
V gene: TRBV20-1
D gene: .

CDR3 protein: CASSPSLNSPLHF
V gene: TRBV5-1
D gene: .

CDR3 protein: CASTRGSGETQYF
V gene: TRBV2
D gene: TRBD2

CDR3 protein: CASRRGSSGNTIYF
V gene: TRBV12-3/TRBV12-4
D gene: .

CDR3 protein: CASSFNTRTDTQYF
V gene: TRBV12-3/TRBV12-4
D gene: .

CDR3 protein: CASSQEEGAANYGYTF
V gene: TRBV4-2
D gene: TRBD1

CDR3 protein: CASSLGDRGPQETQYF
V gene: TRBV7-9
D gene: TRBD1

CDR3 protein: CASSPPLAVNTGELFF
V gene: TRBV7-9
D gene: TRBD2

CDR3 protein: CASSYSTLPWGKDYGYTF
V gene: TRBV6-5
D gene: .

CDR3 protein: CASSVLGTYTGELFF
V gene: TRBV7-9
D gene: .

CDR3 protein: CASARQVSYEQYF
V gene: TRBV7-2
D gene: .

CDR3 protein: CASSLQGQGRGEDTQYF
V gene: TRBV7-2
D gene: TRBD1

CDR3 protein: CSAIGWDRAQETQYF
V gene: TRBV20-1
D gene: TRBD1

CDR3 protein: CSARETGAKGDTQYF
V gene: TRBV20-1
D gene: TRBD1

CDR3 protein: CASSYELAGAGNEQFF
V gene: TRBV6-2/TRBV6-3
D gene: TRBD2

CDR3 protein: CSVSTGGFTDTQYF
V gene: TRBV29-1
D gene: TRBD1

CDR3 protein: CASSVGTGTAGNIQYF
V gene: TRBV9
D gene: TRBD1

CDR3 protein: CAWSIGSYEQYF
V gene: TRBV30
D gene: .

CDR3 protein: CASSIGWSSSYEQYF
V gene: TRBV7-2
D gene: .

CDR3 protein: CSARASGGYTEAFF
V gene: TRBV20-1
D gene: TRBD1

CDR3 protein: CASRPGLAGASYYEQYF
V gene: TRBV6-1
D gene: TRBD2

CDR3 protein: CASSLYDSYEQYF
V gene: TRBV5-6
D gene: .

CDR3 protein: CASSPWEGNEQFF
V gene: TRBV7-2
D gene: TRBD2

CDR3 protein: CAWNAEGGTEAFF
V gene: TRBV30
D gene: .